The 7 T cell receptor beta chains reported below all come from one sample, sequenced in a study of T cell changes during pregnancy in multiple sclerosis. Produced via immunoSEQ multiplex PCR; TCRdb's table is partial and in-frame only. Here the sample spans tens of thousands of clones, over 80% being singletons. The material was CD4+ T cells from peripheral blood mononuclear cells, obtained before pregnancy. The receptor set was obtained from a female donor with multiple sclerosis, enrolled in a pregnancy study.

The chain employs TRBV18 and TRBJ1-1; D is possibly TRBD1 (6 bases). CDR3 length: 14 residues. The germline CDR1 and CDR2 sequences are KGHSH and LQKENI. Trimming cost V 4 bases and J 7 bases, with 16 bases left between them. CDR3 sequence (DNA): TGTGCCAGCTCACAGATACAGGGTATTGGTGAAGCTTTCTTT. Residues: CASSQIQGIGEAFF.

This sequence joins TRBV27 and TRBJ1-2; D may be TRBD1 (6 bases). The CDR3 has 14 residues. The V and J ends lost 4 bases and 6 bases respectively, with 15 bases between them. Germline V gene data show CDR1 as MNHEY and CDR2 as SMNVEV (reference sequence). CDR3 protein: CASSSDRKTDGYTF. CDR3 DNA sequence: TGTGCCAGCAGTTCCGACAGGAAAACGGATGGCTACACCTTC.

The chain uses TRBV18 and TRBJ1-1; possibly TRBD1 for D (5 bases). The CDR3 is made up of 13 amino acids. The V gene lost 2 bases and the J gene lost 3 bases, with 7 bases spanning the gap. The germline gives CDR1 KGHSH, CDR2 LQKENI. Here the CDR3 DNA reads TGTGCCAGCTCACCATCGGGGGACACTGAAGCTTTCTTT. As protein: CASSPSGDTEAFF.

This chain links TRBV19 with TRBJ1-1; 7 bases match TRBD1. V lost 4 bases and J lost 1; bases outside the gene matches: 9. From germline, CDR1 is LNHDA and CDR2 SQIVND (reference sequence). The CDR3 covers 16 residues. This CDR3 reads CASSTLPGQANTEAFF. In nucleotides, the CDR3 is TGTGCCAGTAGTACCCTTCCCGGACAGGCGAACACTGAAGCTTTCTTT.

The chain employs TRBV12-2 and TRBJ2-7; TRBD1 is taken as the D call from the table, unchecked against the DNA. TRBV12-2 is a listed pseudogene. This CDR3 has 15 residues. This CDR3 is CASRFGGHFTYEQYF. The DNA for the CDR3 is TGTGCAAGTCGCTTCGGCGGACACTTTACCTACGAGCAGTACTTC.

The chain combines TRBV10-2 with TRBJ2-1; 12 nucleotides align to TRBD2. Germline V gene data show CDR1 as WSHSY and CDR2 as SAAADI. Trimming cost V 5 bases and J 0 bases; bases outside gene matches: 8. This CDR3 spans 18 amino acids. For the CDR3, the DNA is TGCGCCAGCAGTTTCGGGACTAGCGGGCGAAGCTCCTACAATGAGCAGTTCTTC. Its protein product is CASSFGTSGRSSYNEQFF.

The chain uses TRBV4-3 and TRBJ2-1; 15 bases match TRBD2. V lost 0 bases, J lost 8 bases, and 11 bases stayed unmatched. Germline V gene lookup returns CDR1 LGHNA and CDR2 YSLEER. CDR3 length: 19 residues. The CDR3 loop reads CASSQDVPGLAGGVYEQFF. The CDR3 DNA sequence: TGCGCCAGCAGCCAAGACGTCCCGGGACTAGCGGGGGGCGTGTATGAGCAGTTCTTC.